The entry that follows covers one TCR beta chain sequence. Its antigen remains unidentified. The data belong to a study of OX40 agonist ivuxolimab in advanced cancers. Study-wide context: The study enrolled dose-escalation patients with hepatocellular carcinoma, melanoma, renal cell or head and neck cancer. Subjects had a mean age of roughly 57 years, with a range of roughly 23 to 80; just over 80% were male.

General study points: Clonal expansion among partial responders at 0.1-3.0 mg/kg ranked near the lowest.

Assay used: immunoSEQ multiplex PCR; TCRdb lists only in-frame clones, some missing. The sample records about 80,000 clones, 65% to 90% being singletons. Exclusion applied to patients with autoimmune disease history or systemic immunosuppression. CDR3 length: 14 residues. Germline V gene data show CDR1 as MGHRA and CDR2 as YSYEKL. V gave up 1 base and J gave up 5 bases, with 9 bases separating them. This TCR was recovered from an adult with an advanced solid tumor such as melanoma, head and neck, liver or kidney cancer. The starting material was CD4+ or CD8+ T cells sorted from blood, obtained in a trial of the OX40 agonist ivuxolimab. The chain employs TRBV4-1 and TRBJ2-1, with unresolved D. The CDR3 DNA reads TGCGCCAGCAGCCAAGTGACTCGAGACAATGAGCAGTTCTTC. Amino acid sequence: CASSQVTRDNEQFF.